The clone carrying this T cell receptor (beta chain) was picked up a small number of times. The antigen is not known. The CDR3 totals 16 residues. V gave up 3 bases and J gave up 2 bases, with 16 bases separating them. CDR1 and CDR2 from the germline V gene are LNHNV and YYDKDF (reference sequence). This specimen comes from a study of cytomegalovirus exposure and HLA in healthy donors. About the research overall: Early released data comprised some 91 million unique TCRs from HLA-typed donors. Study observations and caveats: Common viral pathogens (according to a later analysis) appeared linked to several of the most significant clusters. Sequences of the TCR beta chain were said to predict the HLA-A and HLA-B alleles of most subjects accurately.

It was with 60 Vbeta and 13 Jbeta primers that the PCR ran. Clones were sequenced by immunoSEQ multiplex PCR, and TCRdb holds only the in-frame ones, with some missing. The table has about 180,000 clones, 77% seen once; the top ten hold roughly 1.4%. The sequenced material came from PBMCs. The clonotype originates from a woman aged 30 to 39 in good health and CMV-seropositive. The chain has TRBV15 and TRBJ2-5; D possibly corresponds to TRBD1 (6 bases). CDR3 in amino acids: CATSRGASLGQETQYF. For the CDR3, the DNA is TGTGCCACCAGCAGGGGGGCTAGCTTGGGGCAAGAGACCCAGTACTTC.